A single T cell receptor beta chain is shown here with its context. This sample was included in a study of cytotoxic CD8 clonotypes in ibrutinib-treated CLL. Study background: Among the patients, approximately ten presented as relapsed/refractory and over 14 as treatment-naive; roughly 17 showed unmutated IGHV.

The V gene's germline CDR1 is SGHRS and CDR2 YFSETQ. The CDR3 totals 15 residues. Deletions cut 1 base from V and 3 bases from J, with 13 bases between. Measured with immunoSEQ multiplex PCR; TCRdb has only the in-frame clones, and not every one. The data show some 300,000 clones, just under 80% seen once. The sequencing here drew on PBMCs, taken before ibrutinib treatment. The receptor was derived from a human donor with chronic lymphocytic leukemia. V gene TRBV5-1 combines with J gene TRBJ1-1, with D tentatively TRBD1 (6 bases). The CDR3 loop is CASSLSTGADTEAFF. The CDR3, as DNA: TGCGCCAGCAGCTTGTCGACGGGGGCTGACACTGAAGCTTTCTTT.